A selection of T cell receptor beta chains follows, all from one sample in a study of control samples from healthy donors and cancer patients. The table came from immunoSEQ multiplex PCR; TCRdb's copy has only in-frame clones and leaves some out. The table lists roughly 120,000 clones, about 95% of them singletons. The sample consisted of blood. All receptors come from a man aged 25-45 years in good health. Each CDR3 is given with its conserved first and last residue. The D gene is left open where the match is weak. Clone size, where shown, is once, few, many, or a class for clones that have expanded.

cdr3_length,d_call,v_call,j_call,clone_size,cdr3_aa,cdr3_nt
10,-,TRBV20-1,TRBJ2-5,once,CSAGEETQYF,TGCAGTGCTGGGGAAGAGACCCAGTACTTC
16,-,TRBV19,TRBJ2-1,-,CASSATQGSSYNEQFF,TGTGCCAGTAGTGCGACGCAGGGGAGCTCCTACAATGAGCAGTTCTTC
14,-,TRBV19,TRBJ1-5,-,CATAPVQGYQPQHF,TGTGCCACGGCCCCGGTACAGGGATATCAGCCCCAGCATTTT
15,-,TRBV5-6,TRBJ2-3,once,CASTVAGFSTDTQYF,TGTGCCAGCACCGTCGCGGGATTTTCCACAGATACGCAGTATTTT
13,-,TRBV6-2/TRBV6-3,TRBJ1-2,few,CASSPQGHSGYTF,TGTGCCAGCAGCCCCCAGGGGCATTCGGGCTACACCTTC
15,TRBD1,TRBV27,TRBJ2-1,-,CASSSPGQGFDEQFF,TGTGCCAGCAGTTCTCCGGGACAGGGGTTCGATGAGCAGTTCTTC
19,TRBD2,TRBV19,TRBJ2-3,-,CASSIIRPSGGANADTQYF,TGTGCCAGTAGTATTATTCGGCCTAGCGGGGGGGCCAATGCAGATACGCAGTATTTT
14,-,TRBV24-1,TRBJ2-7,-,CATSPTDRAYEQYF,TGTGCCACCAGCCCCACCGACAGAGCCTACGAGCAGTACTTC
12,-,TRBV9,TRBJ2-3,-,CASSGDTDTQYF,TGTGCCAGCAGCGGAGATACAGATACGCAGTATTTT
18,TRBD2,TRBV27,TRBJ2-2,-,CASSLRLAGGILTGELFF,TGTGCCAGCAGTCTTCGACTAGCGGGGGGGATACTCACCGGGGAGCTGTTTTTT
13,-,TRBV9,TRBJ2-5,once,CASSDGGRETQYF,TGTGCCAGCAGCGATGGGGGGCGGGAGACCCAGTACTTC
13,-,TRBV12-3/TRBV12-4,TRBJ1-1,-,CASSFGGNTEAFF,TGTGCCAGCAGTTTTGGGGGGAACACTGAAGCTTTCTTT
16,TRBD2,TRBV4-3,TRBJ2-7,-,CASSRRTGGAGGEQYF,TGCGCCAGCAGCCGTCGTACTGGCGGGGCGGGAGGAGAGCAGTACTTC
16,TRBD1,TRBV2,TRBJ1-6,-,CAIHDRGELYNSPLHF,TGTGCCATCCACGACAGGGGCGAACTCTATAATTCACCCCTCCACTTT
14,TRBD1,TRBV19,TRBJ2-7,once,CASSITAGGGEQYF,TGTGCCAGTAGTATTACCGCAGGGGGTGGCGAGCAGTACTTC
15,TRBD2,TRBV7-2,TRBJ2-5,-,CASSLNWGGQETQYF,TGTGCCAGCAGCTTAAATTGGGGGGGGCAAGAGACCCAGTACTTC